Presented here are 30 T cell receptor beta chains from one specimen sequenced in a study of Graves' ophthalmopathy and Graves' hyperthyroidism. RNA transcripts yielded amplified TCR beta CDR3 regions. An opening RT-PCR round employed HTBI primers and preceded a second-round multiplex PCR. Via MiXCR, TCRdb re-called the multiplex PCR reads, giving one row per CDR3 protein. The sample has a few hundred thousand distinct CDR3 sequences; just over 15% are singletons. Source material: peripheral blood. These receptors all come from a woman aged 18-29 years with stable Graves' hyperthyroidism.

This clonotype was recorded many times. The rearrangement uses TRBV20-1 and TRBJ1-1, with 8 bases identical to TRBD1. The V and J ends lost 5 bases and 7 bases, in that order; junction bases with no gene match: 6. This CDR3 contains 12 residues. CDR1 and CDR2 from the germline V gene are DFQATT and SNEGSKA (reference sequence). The CDR3 coding sequence is TGCAGTGCTCGCAGGGGGCAGGGTGAAGCTTTCTTT. This sequence encodes CSARRGQGEAFF.

This clonotype was seen more than once but under ten times. A much larger clone is a single base away; this may be a read error. The chain joins TRBV12-3 or TRBV12-4 to TRBJ1-6, with D uncertain. This CDR3 has 15 residues. For the CDR3, the DNA is TGTGCCAGCAGTTTAGCCGGGGTCCATAATTCACACCTCCACTTT. It codes for CASSLAGVHNSHLHF.

This clonotype was observed many times. V and J are TRBV7-3 and TRBJ1-1, with 7 bases matching TRBD1. Germline-derived CDR1 and CDR2 are SGHTA and FQGTGA. CDR3 length equals 14 residues. Trimming cost V 6 bases and J 3 bases; bases outside gene matches: 7. This CDR3 reads CASRYDRDHTEAFF. The CDR3 DNA reads as TGTGCCAGCAGGTATGACAGGGACCACACTGAAGCTTTCTTT.

In its sample, this clonotype was seen a few times. A much larger clone sits a single nucleotide away, making a read error possible. The chain is built from TRBV6-4 and TRBJ1-6; D ambiguous. This CDR3 region has 15 residues. Germline V gives CDR1 MRHNA, CDR2 SNTAGT. The CDR3 protein is CASGELADYNSPLHF. The CDR3 DNA reads TGTGCCAGCGGTGAATTGGCGGATTATAATTCACCCCTCCACTTT.

This clonotype occurred many times. This chain joins TRBV6-2 or TRBV6-3 and TRBJ2-7; no clear D gene. Trimming removed 4 bases from V and 2 bases from J, with 12 bases in between. The CDR3 has 14 amino acids. Germline lookup yields CDR1 MNHEY and CDR2 SVGEGT. In nucleotides, the CDR3 is TGTGCCAGCAGTTCCCTCGACCGAGCCTACGAGCAGTACTTC. It translates to CASSSLDRAYEQYF.

Points on this clonotype: This may be a read error, as it is one base from a much larger clone. The gene calls are TRBV6-1 and TRBJ1-2; 8 bases are shared with TRBD1. The CDR3 is made up of 14 amino acids. Germline V gives CDR1 MNHNS, CDR2 SASEGT. The J segment lost 4 bases and the V segment lost 4 bases, leaving 5 bases of the junction unmatched. DNA of the CDR3: TGTGCCAGCAGTGGCAGGGGGCTGTCCTATGGCTACACCTTC. The encoded protein is CASSGRGLSYGYTF.

This clonotype showed up many times. This rearrangement joins TRBV12-3 or TRBV12-4 to TRBJ2-5; D could derive from TRBD1 or TRBD2 (5 bases each). This CDR3 spans 16 amino acids. The V and J ends lost 5 bases and 5 bases respectively, with 21 bases between them. The CDR3 DNA reads as TGTGCCAGCAGTCCCCGAGGGGCTTTCCAGACGGAGACCCAGTACTTC. As protein: CASSPRGAFQTETQYF.

This clonotype has ten or more counts. Here the CDR3 DNA reads TGTGCCAGCAGTGATAACGGGAACCTTTACACCTTC. Translated: CASSDNGNLYTF. The chain carries TRBV25-1 and TRBJ1-2; D is undetermined. Germline V gives CDR1 MGHDK, CDR2 SYGVNS. Trimming shortened V by 3 bases and J by 11 bases, and 13 bases separated the two germline ends. The CDR3 spans 12 residues.

Many counts were recorded for this clonotype. CDR3 sequence: CASNQGVSNQPQHF. CDR3 DNA: TGTGCCAGCAACCAGGGGGTTAGCAATCAGCCCCAGCATTTT. This sequence joins TRBV9 and TRBJ1-5, with 7 bases fitting TRBD1. This CDR3 has 14 amino acids. Germline V gives CDR1 SGDLS, CDR2 YYNGEE. V gave up 6 bases and J gave up 0 bases; unmatched junction bases: 3.

Concerning this clonotype itself: A read error is possible here, since a much larger clone lies one base away. The V and J genes are TRBV12-3 or TRBV12-4 and TRBJ2-2; D assignment may be TRBD1 or TRBD2 (5 bases each). The CDR3 extends over 14 amino acids. CDR3 amino acids: CASSLKGSTGELCF. CDR3 nucleotides: TGTGCCAGCAGTTTAAAGGGGAGCACCGGGGAGCTGTGTTTT.

This clonotype was detected many times. This chain connects TRBV6-5 to TRBJ2-7; D possibly corresponds to TRBD1 (5 bases). Germline V gene data show CDR1 as MNHEY and CDR2 as SVGAGI. V lost 2 bases to trimming and J lost 7 bases, with 15 bases between them. The CDR3 totals 14 residues. The DNA for the CDR3 is TGTGCCAGCAGTTACACCAGTTCAGGGTTGGAGCAGTACTTC. Protein sequence: CASSYTSSGLEQYF.

This clonotype came up many times. This chain's CDR3 is CASSLMRETQYF. CDR3 in DNA: TGTGCCAGCAGTCTTATGAGGGAGACCCAGTACTTC. This chain links TRBV12-3 or TRBV12-4 with TRBJ2-5; D gene uncertain. Trimming took off 5 bases at V and 5 bases at J, with 9 bases between the two ends. The CDR3 consists of 12 residues.

In the case of this clonotype: One junction end disagrees with the germline gene, perhaps due to a read error. The chain combines TRBV14 with TRBJ1-6, with D tentatively TRBD1 (5 bases). Germline-derived CDR1 and CDR2 are SGHDN and FVKESK. The CDR3 covers 14 residues. The CDR3 DNA is TGTGCCGGCAGCCTCGGGACGGCAAATTCACCCCTCCACTTT. This sequence encodes CAGSLGTANSPLHF.

The genes are TRBV6-1 and TRBJ2-7; D remains unclear. Germline lookup yields CDR1 MNHNS and CDR2 SASEGT. The V gene lost 6 bases and the J gene lost 7 bases, with 19 bases spanning the gap. The CDR3 is made up of 14 amino acids. The CDR3 sequence is CASSFGSGSVEQYF. CDR3 in DNA: TGTGCCAGCAGCTTCGGGTCCGGGTCGGTGGAGCAGTACTTC.

In its sample, this clonotype was seen many times. This CDR3 is CATSPGTGWQETQYF. CDR3 nucleotide sequence: TGTGCCACCAGTCCCGGGACAGGGTGGCAAGAGACCCAGTACTTC. The chain combines TRBV24-1 with TRBJ2-5; 9 nucleotides align to TRBD1. Germline values: CDR1 KGHDR, CDR2 SFDVKD. This CDR3 spans 15 amino acids. The V and J ends lost 6 bases and 2 bases, in that order; junction bases with no gene match: 6.

This clonotype has just a few counts. The rearrangement uses TRBV5-1 and TRBJ1-1; D uncertain. V was cut by 7 bases and J by 2 bases, with 12 bases left in between. The CDR3 runs to 13 residues. Germline loops: CDR1 SGHRS, CDR2 YFSETQ. CDR3 region: CASARGSNTEAFF. CDR3 DNA sequence: TGCGCCAGCGCCCGAGGGAGTAACACTGAAGCTTTCTTT. Variable domain in full (rest from reference TRBV5-1 and TRBJ1-1): KAGVTQTPRYLIKTRGQQVTLSCSPISGHRSVSWYQQTPGQGLQFLFEYFSETQRNKGNFPGRFSGRQFSNSRSEMNVSTLELGDSALYLCASARGSNTEAFFGQGTRLTVV.

This clonotype was detected once. A much larger clone lies a single base off, so this may be a read error. The conserved phenylalanine or tryptophan normally closing the CDR3 is absent here, so this likely arose from a read error. V is TRBV19 and J is TRBJ1-1; TRBD1 might be the D (5 bases). The V and J ends lost 7 bases and 4 bases respectively, with 10 bases between them. CDR3 size: 12 residues. Looked up from germline, CDR1 is LNHDA and CDR2 is SQIVND (reference sequence). Here the CDR3 DNA reads TGTGCCAGTAAACGGGGGGTCACTGAAGCTTTCTAT. It yields the protein CASKRGVTEAFY.

This clonotype appeared many times. The genes are TRBV29-1 and TRBJ2-7; 7 nucleotides match TRBD1. This CDR3 comprises 11 residues. The germline CDR1 and CDR2 sequences are SQVTM and ANQGSEA. V lost 7 bases, J lost 3 bases, and 3 bases stayed unmatched. CDR3: CSGRQGYEQYF. As DNA, the CDR3 is TGCAGCGGAAGACAGGGCTACGAGCAGTACTTC.

This clonotype was observed many times. This sequence joins TRBV6-1 and TRBJ1-1; D remains unclear. Germline CDR1 is MNHNS and CDR2 is SASEGT. V was clipped by 6 bases and J by 6 bases, with 17 bases between them. This CDR3 region has 14 residues. This chain's CDR3 is CASRETTRAAEAFF. In DNA, the CDR3 is TGTGCCAGCAGAGAGACTACCCGGGCCGCTGAAGCTTTCTTT.

This clonotype turned up a few times. Here the CDR3 DNA reads TGTGCCAGTACCTACTGGGTGGGTTCTGGGGCCAACGTCCTGACTTTC. The encoded protein is CASTYWVGSGANVLTF. This chain links TRBV19 with TRBJ2-6; D not certain. Germline CDR1 LNHDA, CDR2 SQIVND (reference sequence). Trimming took 7 bases from V and 1 from J, leaving 14 bases between them. The CDR3 totals 16 residues.

V usage is TRBV12-3 or TRBV12-4 and J usage is TRBJ2-5; either TRBD1 or TRBD2 may supply D (5 bases each). The CDR3 runs to 13 residues. V was cut by 6 bases and J by 7 bases, with 15 bases left in between. The CDR3 sequence: CASSRGPALTQYF. For the CDR3, the DNA is TGTGCCAGCAGCCGGGGACCCGCCCTGACCCAGTACTTC.

This clonotype was seen many times. V is TRBV12-3 or TRBV12-4 and J is TRBJ1-1; a possible D gene is TRBD1 (5 bases). CDR3 length: 15 residues. V shed 4 bases and J shed 6 bases, with 18 bases lying between them. The CDR3 sequence: CASSSHLGGASEAFF. In DNA form, the CDR3 reads TGTGCCAGCAGTTCACACCTGGGAGGGGCGTCTGAAGCTTTCTTT.

This clonotype was counted ten times or more. The V call is TRBV19, the J call TRBJ1-2; D gene ambiguous. This CDR3 comprises 16 residues. CDR1 is LNHDA and CDR2 is SQIVND in the germline V gene (reference sequence). Trimming pared 7 bases from V and 0 bases from J, leaving 18 bases between. The CDR3 bases are TGTGCCAGTAAGGACGCTGGAGAGTTAGCTAACTATGGCTACACCTTC. This encodes CASKDAGELANYGYTF.

Many counts were recorded for this clonotype. The gene calls are TRBV20-1 and TRBJ2-7; possibly TRBD2 for D (5 bases). The CDR3 has 13 residues. V was trimmed by 6 bases and J by 3 bases, leaving 15 bases between them. Per the germline V gene, CDR1 is DFQATT and CDR2 is SNEGSKA (reference sequence). The DNA of the CDR3 is TGCAGTGCCCGCGTAGCGAGCCTCTACGAGCAGTACTTC. Protein sequence: CSARVASLYEQYF.

Ten or more counts support this clonotype. The genes are TRBV12-3 or TRBV12-4 and TRBJ1-3, with no clear D. The germline V and J ends were trimmed by 6 bases and 1 base, with 7 bases remaining between them. The CDR3 totals 13 residues. CDR3 nucleotide sequence: TGTGCCAGCAGACGGTCATCTGGAAACACCATATATTTT. It encodes CASRRSSGNTIYF.

This chain links TRBV19 with TRBJ1-2, with 10 bases aligning to TRBD1. V lost 5 bases to trimming and J lost 4 bases; unmatched junction nucleotides: 10. The CDR3 runs to 16 residues. Germline V gene lookup returns CDR1 LNHDA and CDR2 SQIVND (reference sequence). In nucleotides, the CDR3 is TGTGCCAGTAGTGCGCTGGGGACAGGGGCGACCTATGGCTACACCTTC. Encoded protein: CASSALGTGATYGYTF.

This clonotype was found many times. The rearrangement links TRBV29-1 to TRBJ2-5; tentative D call: TRBD1 (5 bases). Germline CDR1 is SQVTM and CDR2 is ANQGSEA. V lost 3 bases, J lost 3 bases, and 11 bases lay in between. CDR3 size: 13 residues. CDR3 nucleotides: TGCAGCGTTGATCGGTCAGGGAAAGAGACCCAGTACTTC. The encoded protein is CSVDRSGKETQYF. Using reference TRBV29-1 and TRBJ2-5 for the parts outside the CDR3, the full variable domain is SAVISQKPSRDICQRGTSLTIQCQVDSQVTMMFWYRQQPGQSLTLIATANQGSEATYESGFVIDKFPISRPNLTFSTLTVSNMSPEDSSIYLCSVDRSGKETQYFGPGTRLLVL.

This clonotype showed up just a few times. This clone may be a read error of a much larger clone one base away. The CDR3: CASSGEAALNTEAFF. The CDR3 DNA reads TGTGCCAGCAGTGGTGAAGCAGCCTTGAACACTGAAGCTTTCTTT. This rearrangement joins TRBV6-1 to TRBJ1-1; D uncertain. Germline V gene lookup returns CDR1 MNHNS and CDR2 SASEGT. This CDR3 region has 15 residues. V shed 4 bases and J shed 0 bases, with 12 bases lying between them.

This clonotype was recorded at least ten times. CDR3 in DNA: TGTGCCAGCAGCCAGGGGGCAGTCTACGAGCAGTACTTC. The encoded protein is CASSQGAVYEQYF. This chain links TRBV7-2 with TRBJ2-7; the match to TRBD1 covers 8 bases. Trimming took 5 bases from V and 3 from J; bases not matched to a gene: 3. Per germline, CDR1 SGHTA and CDR2 FQGNSA. The CDR3 has 13 amino acids.

This clonotype was recorded many times. V gene TRBV7-2 combines with J gene TRBJ1-6; D possibly corresponds to TRBD1 (5 bases). Trimming took off 5 bases at V and 4 bases at J, with 12 bases between the two ends. Germline CDR1 SGHTA, CDR2 FQGNSA. The length of the CDR3 is 15 residues. The CDR3 spells CASSGEGPYNSPLHF. The CDR3 nucleotides read TGTGCCAGCAGCGGGGAGGGGCCTTATAATTCACCCCTCCACTTT.